The 27 T cell receptor beta chains below all came from one sample that was sequenced in a study of CD8+CD57+ T cells in acquired aplastic anemia. Genomic DNA acted as the template from which TCR beta VDJ combination and CDR3 sequence profiling were carried out. One entry per CDR3 protein, called by TCRdb with MiXCR from the reads. The repertoire has hundreds of thousands of distinct CDR3 sequences, roughly a third of them found once; the top ten carry 0.8% to 0.85%. Flow cytometry had shown expanded CD8+CD57+ cells in the patients chosen for sequencing. The sequenced material came from sorted CD4+, CD8+, or CD8+CD57+ T cells (not recorded which) from PBMCs. The source is a human donor with aplastic anemia.

This clonotype was detected only a few times. The chain links TRBV5-1 to TRBJ2-5; D is unclear. CDR1 is SGHRS and CDR2 is YFSETQ in the germline V gene. V lost 0 bases, J lost 4 bases, and 16 bases lay in between. The CDR3 sequence is 16 residues long. The CDR3 here is CASSLATSPSTETQYF. The CDR3 nucleotides read TGCGCCAGCAGCTTGGCAACCTCTCCCTCCACAGAGACCCAGTACTTC.

The V and J genes are TRBV7-2 and TRBJ2-2, with D unresolved. CDR1 SGHTA and CDR2 FQGNSA come from the germline V gene. The V and J ends lost 7 bases and 13 bases respectively, with 7 bases between them. The CDR3 extends over 9 amino acids. This chain's CDR3 is CASTAGLFF. The CDR3 coding sequence is TGTGCCAGCACCGCCGGGCTGTTTTTT.

The chain joins TRBV24-1 to TRBJ1-5; D remains ambiguous. The V gene lost 7 bases and the J gene lost 3 bases, with 9 bases spanning the gap. The CDR3 runs 13 residues. CDR1 KGHDR and CDR2 SFDVKD come from the germline V gene. In DNA, the CDR3 is TGTGCCACCAGGGGCTCGGTCAATCAGCCCCAGCATTTT. Translation: CATRGSVNQPQHF.

The table lists this clonotype with a few counts. J is TRBJ2-7 and V is TRBV5-1; TRBD1 aligns across 8 bases. Germline values: CDR1 SGHRS, CDR2 YFSETQ. With 4 bases clipped from V and 1 base from J, the junction kept 4 bases outside the gene matches. The CDR3 is 14 amino acids. The CDR3 sequence is CASSLWTGSYEQYF. The CDR3 DNA is TGCGCCAGCAGCCTCTGGACAGGGTCCTACGAGCAGTACTTC. Supplemented by reference TRBV5-1 and TRBJ2-7, the full variable domain reads KAGVTQTPRYLIKTRGQQVTLSCSPISGHRSVSWYQQTPGQGLQFLFEYFSETQRNKGNFPGRFSGRQFSNSRSEMNVSTLELGDSALYLCASSLWTGSYEQYFGPGTRLTVT.

This clonotype was found many times. The V gene is TRBV24-1, the J gene TRBJ2-7, with TRBD1 matching over 9 bases. The trim removed 5 bases at V and 9 bases at J, leaving 16 bases unmatched. The V gene's germline CDR1 is KGHDR and CDR2 SFDVKD. The CDR3 consists of 16 residues. CDR3 nucleotides: TGTGCCACCAGTGGCCCTGGGACAGGGAGGGCCTCGGGGCAGTACTTC. It translates to CATSGPGTGRASGQYF.

This clonotype was found many times. The chain joins TRBV2 to TRBJ2-5; tentatively, D is TRBD1 or TRBD2 (5 bases each). The CDR3 extends over 13 amino acids. V lost 4 bases and J lost 4, with 10 bases in between. The germline CDR1 and CDR2 sequences are SNHLY and FYNNEI. The CDR3 nucleotides read TGTGCCAGCAGTGTGGGGGATGTAGAGACCCAGTACTTC. Protein: CASSVGDVETQYF.

This clonotype was seen ten or more times. J is TRBJ1-3 and V is TRBV5-8; tentative D call: TRBD1 (5 bases). The germline gives CDR1 SGHTS, CDR2 YDEGEE. The CDR3 consists of 14 residues. Trimming removed 5 bases from V and 1 base from J, with 10 bases in between. The CDR3 DNA sequence: TGTGCCAGCAGTGCCCCAGGGTCTGGAAACACCATATATTTT. Translated, it gives CASSAPGSGNTIYF.

The chain carries TRBV5-1 and TRBJ1-1; 10 nucleotides match TRBD1. This CDR3 has 15 residues. Germline V lookup: CDR1 SGHRS, CDR2 YFSETQ. The V gene end was trimmed by 5 bases and the J gene end by 0 bases; junction bases not matched to a gene: 4. CDR3 DNA: TGCGCCAGCAGAGGACAGGGGGGATTGAACACTGAAGCTTTCTTT. It codes for CASRGQGGLNTEAFF.

This clonotype was detected many times. The chain recombines TRBV6-1 with TRBJ2-7; no firm D call. The CDR3 is 13 amino acids. V was cut by 10 bases and J by 3 bases, with 16 bases left in between. CDR1 and CDR2 from the germline V gene are MNHNS and SASEGT. Here the CDR3 DNA reads TGTGCCACCGAACCACGGCTGAGCTACGAGCAGTACTTC. Translating it yields CATEPRLSYEQYF.

As regards this clonotype: One end of the junction varies from germline; a read error may be responsible. V is TRBV2 and J is TRBJ1-2; D is unresolved. Germline-derived CDR1 and CDR2 are SNHLY and FYNNEI. The CDR3 consists of 11 residues. In DNA form, the CDR3 reads TGTGCCATCAGTGAAGACAATGGCTACACCTTC. Residues: CAISEDNGYTF.

The V gene is TRBV29-1, the J gene TRBJ1-3; unclear D gene. V was shortened by 2 bases and J by 8 bases, with 16 bases between the two germline ends. Germline lookup yields CDR1 SQVTM and CDR2 ANQGSEA. This CDR3 spans 14 amino acids. CDR3: CSVESGGSGYTIYF. In nucleotides, the CDR3 is TGCAGCGTTGAATCGGGAGGGTCTGGCTACACCATATATTTT.

With respect to this clonotype: A much more abundant neighbour one base away suggests this may be a read error. The conserved phenylalanine or tryptophan normally closing the CDR3 is absent here, so this likely arose from a read error. CDR3 sequence: CASSIESEAFL. The CDR3, as DNA: TGTGCCAGTAGTATCGAATCTGAAGCTTTCCTT. The chain combines TRBV19 with TRBJ1-1; D not certain. The CDR3 totals 11 residues. V lost 3 bases and J 6 bases, leaving 5 bases between the germline ends. Germline CDR1 LNHDA, CDR2 SQIVND (reference sequence).

This clonotype was found a few times. Since a much larger clone is just one base distant, this may be a read error. The CDR3 ends on some other residue instead of the conserved phenylalanine or tryptophan, so this is likely a read error. The genes are TRBV10-1 and TRBJ2-7; 10 nucleotides match TRBD2. This CDR3 has 13 amino acids. Germline CDR1 reads WNHNN; CDR2 reads SYGVQD (reference sequence). Trimming at V came to 7 bases and at J to 3 bases, leaving 3 bases not matched to a gene. In DNA, the CDR3 is TGCGCCAGCAATGGGACTAGCGTCTACGAGCAGTACCTC. Encoded protein: CASNGTSVYEQYL.

The genes are TRBV12-3 or TRBV12-4 and TRBJ1-2; D gene unclear. The CDR3 contains 15 residues. The ends were cut back, 2 bases at V and 4 bases at J, with 14 bases in the middle. The CDR3 nucleotides are TGTGCCAGCAGTTTATTCGCTCAGGACCCCTATGGCTACACCTTC. Its translation: CASSLFAQDPYGYTF.

The chain joins TRBV30 to TRBJ1-6, with D perhaps TRBD1 (5 bases). V lost 5 bases and J lost 1, with 9 bases in between. This CDR3 contains 14 residues. Germline V gene lookup returns CDR1 GTSNPN and CDR2 SVGIG (reference sequence). The chain's CDR3 is CAWGRGSYNSPLHF. The CDR3 coding sequence is TGTGCCTGGGGAAGGGGTTCCTATAATTCACCCCTCCACTTT.

Concerning this clonotype: The germline gene is not matched at one end of the junction; a read error may be the cause. V gene TRBV20-1 combines with J gene TRBJ2-3, with D perhaps TRBD2 (5 bases). The CDR3 sequence is 16 residues long. Germline V lookup: CDR1 DFQATT, CDR2 SNEGSKA (reference sequence). CDR3 nucleotides: TGCAGTGCTAGAGACGTAGATCACTATAGCGCAGACACGCAGTATTTT. It codes for CSARDVDHYSADTQYF.

This chain links TRBV11-2 with TRBJ2-5; a weak D match, TRBD2 (6 bases). V lost 8 bases, J lost 5 bases, and 9 bases lay in between. CDR3 length equals 11 residues. Germline V gene sequence: CDR1 SGHAT, CDR2 FQNNGV. The CDR3 sequence: CASLGRETQYF. The CDR3 nucleotides read TGTGCCAGCTTAGGGAGGGAGACCCAGTACTTC.

Turning to this clonotype: Since a much larger clone is just one base distant, this may be a read error. The V and J genes are TRBV25-1 and TRBJ1-4; a possible D gene is TRBD1 (6 bases). This CDR3 contains 15 residues. Germline assignment: CDR1 MGHDK and CDR2 SYGVNS. CDR3 amino acids: CASSRVGDTSEKLFF. DNA for the CDR3: TGTGCCAGCAGTAGAGTGGGGGACACTAGTGAAAAACTGTTTTTT.

This clonotype was counted only a few times. The rearrangement uses TRBV6-1 and TRBJ1-2, with D unresolved. Germline loops: CDR1 MNHNS, CDR2 SASEGT. V was pared by 2 bases and J by 5 bases, with 9 bases between. The CDR3 length is 13 residues. This CDR3 reads CASSESAAYGYTF. CDR3 sequence (DNA): TGTGCCAGCAGTGAATCGGCCGCGTATGGCTACACCTTC.

Details on this clonotype: The junction and the germline gene differ at one end; a read error may be behind it. This rearrangement joins TRBV5-5 to TRBJ1-1; no reliable D call. CDR3 length equals 13 residues. Per the germline V gene, CDR1 is SGHKS and CDR2 is YYEKEE (reference sequence). The chain's CDR3 is CASSLALNTEALF. As DNA, the CDR3 is TGTGCCAGCAGCTTGGCGTTGAACACTGAAGCTCTCTTT.

This clonotype was observed many times. This chain uses TRBV2 with TRBJ2-1, with D possibly matching TRBD1 (6 bases). Germline V lookup: CDR1 SNHLY, CDR2 FYNNEI. The CDR3 covers 14 residues. With 5 bases removed from V and 7 bases from J, the gap between germline ends came to 15 bases. The CDR3 protein is CASSREQGLNEQFF. In DNA, the CDR3 is TGTGCCAGCAGTAGGGAGCAGGGGCTGAATGAGCAGTTCTTC.

This clonotype was counted a few times. The rearrangement joins TRBV28 to TRBJ1-6; maybe TRBD1 (5 bases). This CDR3 is 16 amino acids long. The V and J ends lost 8 bases and 0 bases respectively, with 14 bases between them. Germline V gives CDR1 MDHEN, CDR2 SYDVKM. DNA for the CDR3: TGTGCCAGCGTCAGGGAACTGGGCTCCTATAATTCACCCCTCCACTTT. Translating gives CASVRELGSYNSPLHF.

The rearrangement joins TRBV15 to TRBJ1-2; 7 bases match TRBD1. Germline-derived CDR1 and CDR2 are LNHNV and YYDKDF (reference sequence). This CDR3 is 13 amino acids long. With 1 base clipped from V and 10 bases from J, the junction kept 6 bases outside the gene matches. CDR3 residues: CATSRGAGTDYTF. In DNA form, the CDR3 reads TGTGCCACCAGCAGAGGGGCCGGGACAGACTACACCTTC.

The chain joins TRBV29-1 to TRBJ1-3, with D possibly being TRBD1 (5 bases). There are 13 residues in the CDR3. V was clipped by 0 bases and J by 4 bases, with 7 bases between them. Germline assignment: CDR1 SQVTM and CDR2 ANQGSEA. CDR3 nucleotide sequence: TGCAGCGTTGAAGAGGGGGGAGGAAACACCATATATTTT. Translation: CSVEEGGGNTIYF.

V and J are TRBV9 and TRBJ1-3; the D is unclear. This CDR3 contains 15 residues. Trimming pared 1 base from V and 0 bases from J, leaving 8 bases between. Germline V gene sequence: CDR1 SGDLS, CDR2 YYNGEE. CDR3 amino acids: CASSVKGNSGNTIYF. As DNA, the CDR3 is TGTGCCAGCAGCGTAAAAGGGAACTCTGGAAACACCATATATTTT. The variable domain in full, completed from reference TRBV9 and TRBJ1-3, reads DSGVTQTPKHLITATGQRVTLRCSPRSGDLSVYWYQQSLDQGLQFLIQYYNGEERAKGNILERFSAQQFPDLHSELNLSSLELGDSALYFCASSVKGNSGNTIYFGEGSWLTVV.

Ten or more counts support this clonotype. The gene calls are TRBV5-1 and TRBJ2-7; 7 positions agree with TRBD1. The J segment lost 5 bases and the V segment lost 0 bases, leaving 8 bases of the junction unmatched. The CDR3 loop spans 15 amino acids. Germline V gives CDR1 SGHRS, CDR2 YFSETQ. CDR3 residues: CASSLGGTATHEQYF. CDR3 bases: TGCGCCAGCAGCTTGGGAGGGACAGCGACCCACGAGCAGTACTTC.

The chain joins TRBV2 to TRBJ2-3; TRBD2 agrees at 7 bases. Germline V lookup: CDR1 SNHLY, CDR2 FYNNEI. V shed 7 bases, J shed 2 bases, and the junction held 3 bases outside the gene matches. The CDR3 contains 13 residues. CDR3 sequence: CASTGGTTDTQYF. The CDR3 coding sequence is TGTGCCAGCACCGGGGGGACCACAGATACGCAGTATTTT. The variable domain in full, with the rest retrieved from reference TRBV2 and TRBJ2-3, is EPEVTQTPSHQVTQMGQEVILRCVPISNHLYFYWYRQILGQKVEFLVSFYNNEISEKSEIFDDQFSVERPDGSNFTLKIRSTKLEDSAMYFCASTGGTTDTQYFGPGTRLTVL.